The rows below give T cell receptor beta chains drawn from one sample of a study of blood T cell repertoires in COVID-19. Sequencing used immunoSEQ multiplex PCR; TCRdb keeps in-frame clones, though not all of them. The sample includes some 130,000 clones, roughly 79% of them seen just once. Sequenced sample: peripheral blood. The receptor source for this set is a human donor in a cohort sampled during active COVID-19. Both conserved end residues are part of each CDR3. The D gene is left open where the match is weak. The listing skips clone size in some rows; elsewhere it reads once, few, many or a size class.

cdr3_length	d_call	clone_size	j_call	v_call	cdr3_aa	cdr3_nt
14	.	few	TRBJ2-1	TRBV11-2	CASSWAGNRNEQFF	TGTGCCAGCAGCTGGGCGGGGAATCGTAATGAGCAGTTCTTC
17	.	once	TRBJ1-5	TRBV6-9	CASSPAAAKGPNQPQHF	TGTGCCAGCAGTCCAGCCGCGGCGAAGGGGCCAAATCAGCCCCAGCATTTT
15	.	.	TRBJ1-3	TRBV2	CASSDPINQGNTIYF	TGTGCCAGCAGTGACCCCATCAATCAAGGAAACACCATATATTTT
13	.	.	TRBJ1-4	TRBV5-1	CASSFGASEKLFF	TGCGCCAGCAGCTTTGGTGCCAGTGAAAAACTGTTTTTT
12	.	few	TRBJ1-2	TRBV6-1	CASSEYRSGYTF	TGTGCCAGCAGTGAATACAGGAGTGGCTACACCTTC
13	.	.	TRBJ1-1	TRBV19	CASQGQMNTEAFF	TGTGCCAGTCAGGGGCAGATGAACACTGAAGCTTTCTTT
13	TRBD2	.	TRBJ2-5	TRBV3-1/TRBV3-2	CASSKRGGETQYF	TGTGCCAGCAGTAAACGGGGAGGGGAGACCCAGTACTTC
16	TRBD2	.	TRBJ2-1	TRBV5-4	CASSSGGPLKNNEQFF	TGTGCCAGCAGCTCGGGGGGGCCCTTAAAAAACAATGAGCAGTTCTTC
15	.	.	TRBJ1-1	TRBV27	CASSLLSGANTEAFF	TGTGCCAGCAGTTTACTATCAGGGGCGAACACTGAAGCTTTCTTT
17	.	few	TRBJ2-1	TRBV5-4	CASSLYRLQGAANEQFF	TGTGCCAGCAGCTTGTACCGGTTACAGGGAGCAGCCAATGAGCAGTTCTTC
16	TRBD1	.	TRBJ1-4	TRBV6-6	CASSSPTGGKGEKLFF	TGTGCCAGCAGTTCCCCGACAGGGGGCAAAGGAGAAAAACTGTTTTTT
16	.	.	TRBJ2-3	TRBV18	CASSPRYLEIGDTQYF	TGTGCCAGCTCACCACGATATCTGGAGATCGGGGATACGCAGTATTTT
15	TRBD1	.	TRBJ1-1	TRBV18	CASSPADGTGGGAFF	TGTGCCAGCTCACCAGCAGACGGGACAGGGGGTGGAGCTTTCTTT
15	TRBD2	.	TRBJ2-3	TRBV6-4	CASSDSTGGPDTQYF	TGTGCCAGCAGTGACTCGACGGGGGGGCCAGATACGCAGTATTTT
16	.	.	TRBJ2-2	TRBV6-1	CASSEPRRVAAGELFF	TGTGCCAGCAGTGAGCCCCGCAGGGTGGCTGCCGGGGAGCTGTTTTTT
17	TRBD2	.	TRBJ2-3	TRBV19	CASSMRGGGAVVDTQYF	TGTGCCAGTAGTATGAGGGGCGGGGGAGCCGTTGTAGATACGCAGTATTTT
14	.	few	TRBJ1-1	TRBV6-4	CASSDSSRGTEAFF	TGTGCCAGCAGTGACTCGAGCAGGGGCACTGAAGCTTTCTTT
15	.	.	TRBJ1-4	TRBV5-1	CASSSTGSSDEKLFF	TGCGCCAGCAGCTCCACAGGGAGCTCTGATGAAAAACTGTTTTTT
14	.	.	TRBJ1-1	TRBV18	CASSPSTGNTEAFF	TGTGCCAGCTCACCTTCGACAGGGAACACTGAAGCTTTCTTT
15	TRBD1	.	TRBJ1-1	TRBV10-3	CAISENRDRGSEAFF	TGTGCCATCAGTGAGAACCGGGACAGGGGTTCTGAAGCTTTCTTT
12	.	.	TRBJ1-2	TRBV12-3/TRBV12-4	CASSLTVYGYTF	TGTGCCAGCAGTTTAACAGTCTATGGCTACACCTTC
15	.	.	TRBJ2-7	TRBV6-1	CASSETGGGPYEQYF	TGTGCCAGCAGTGAAACTGGGGGAGGCCCCTACGAGCAGTACTTC
16	TRBD1	many	TRBJ2-7	TRBV5-4	CASSPVSGTGTYEQYF	TGTGCCAGCAGCCCCGTGTCCGGGACAGGGACCTACGAGCAGTACTTC
14	TRBD1	.	TRBJ1-2	TRBV28	CASSGTGGYHGYTF	TGTGCCAGCAGTGGGACAGGGGGGTATCATGGCTACACCTTC
12	.	.	TRBJ2-7	TRBV5-5	CASSFTGSEQYF	TGTGCCAGCAGCTTTACAGGGTCCGAGCAGTACTTC
14	.	few	TRBJ1-1	TRBV7-9	CASSLLPGDTEAFF	TGTGCCAGCAGCTTACTACCAGGGGACACTGAAGCTTTCTTT
16	TRBD1	once	TRBJ2-7	TRBV15	CATSRLIGQGPYEQYF	TGTGCCACCAGCAGGCTTATTGGACAGGGTCCCTACGAGCAGTACTTC
15	TRBD1	.	TRBJ2-7	TRBV7-9	CASSLPGQGVYEQYF	TGTGCCAGCAGCCTACCGGGACAGGGCGTTTACGAGCAGTACTTC
14	.	few	TRBJ2-7	TRBV5-4	CASSSPGLSYEQYF	TGTGCCAGCAGCTCCCCGGGACTCTCCTACGAGCAGTACTTC
13	.	.	TRBJ1-4	TRBV15	CATEVTGNEKLFF	TGTGCCACCGAGGTTACGGGTAATGAAAAACTGTTTTTT
16	.	few	TRBJ1-5	TRBV4-1	CASSQDRDSGRQPQHF	TGCGCCAGCAGCCAAGATCGGGACTCCGGCCGGCAGCCCCAGCATTTT
14	TRBD1	.	TRBJ2-7	TRBV7-9	CASSLGQGIYEQYF	TGTGCCAGCAGCTTAGGACAGGGGATCTACGAGCAGTACTTC
15	TRBD1	once	TRBJ2-1	TRBV28	CASRETGSYYNEQFF	TGTGCCAGCAGGGAGACAGGGTCGTACTACAATGAGCAGTTCTTC
16	.	once	TRBJ1-3	TRBV11-2	CASSLALRGKGNTIYF	TGTGCCAGCAGCTTAGCCCTGAGGGGGAAAGGAAACACCATATATTTT
14	TRBD1	.	TRBJ1-2	TRBV3-1/TRBV3-2	CASSQVTGRNGYTF	TGTGCCAGCAGCCAAGTGACAGGGCGGAATGGCTACACCTTC
12	TRBD1	.	TRBJ1-1	TRBV13	CASRLTGDRAFF	TGTGCCAGCAGGTTGACAGGGGATCGAGCTTTCTTT
15	TRBD1	.	TRBJ2-7	TRBV28	CASSPQGAARWGQYF	TGTGCCAGCAGCCCCCAGGGGGCGGCTAGGTGGGGGCAGTACTTC
14	TRBD1	few	TRBJ1-2	TRBV7-8	CASSRQQGNYGYTF	TGTGCCAGCAGCCGTCAACAGGGGAACTATGGCTACACCTTC
13	.	.	TRBJ2-5	TRBV12-3/TRBV12-4	CASSFSYAETQYF	TGTGCCAGCAGTTTTAGTTACGCGGAGACCCAGTACTTC
14	.	.	TRBJ2-5	TRBV2	CASSVGDWPETQYF	TGTGCCAGCAGTGTAGGGGACTGGCCTGAGACCCAGTACTTC
15	.	.	TRBJ2-1	TRBV13	CASSLSQRAYNEQFF	TGTGCCAGCAGCTTGTCCCAGAGGGCCTACAATGAGCAGTTCTTC
13	.	.	TRBJ1-2	TRBV12-3/TRBV12-4	CASSLGLTYGYTF	TGTGCCAGCAGTTTAGGACTGACTTATGGCTACACCTTC
15	TRBD1	.	TRBJ2-5	TRBV2	CASSMDRGLQETQYF	TGTGCCAGCAGTATGGACAGGGGGCTTCAAGAGACCCAGTACTTC
16	TRBD1	few	TRBJ1-5	TRBV19	CASTDVQGAAHQPQHF	TGTGCCAGTACCGATGTACAGGGGGCTGCCCATCAGCCCCAGCATTTT
16	TRBD1	.	TRBJ1-5	TRBV27	CASSQLDRGGYQPQHF	TGTGCCAGCAGTCAGCTTGACAGGGGCGGGTATCAGCCCCAGCATTTT
15	.	.	TRBJ2-5	TRBV20-1	CSASSTRVGQETQYF	TGCAGTGCTAGTTCGACGAGGGTGGGCCAAGAGACCCAGTACTTC
13	.	few	TRBJ1-1	TRBV11-1	CASGRHGGTEAFF	TGTGCCAGCGGACGGCACGGGGGCACTGAAGCTTTCTTT
15	.	.	TRBJ1-1	TRBV6-5	CASSYSSQANTEAFF	TGTGCCAGCAGTTACTCGAGCCAGGCGAACACTGAAGCTTTCTTT
16	TRBD1	.	TRBJ1-2	TRBV2	CASSGLRDRGLGGYTF	TGTGCCAGCAGTGGTCTCCGGGACAGGGGGCTAGGTGGCTACACCTTC
14	TRBD1	.	TRBJ2-7	TRBV6-6	CASRGTGSSYEQYF	TGTGCCAGCAGGGGGACAGGGAGCTCCTACGAGCAGTACTTC
15	TRBD1	.	TRBJ2-5	TRBV5-8	CASSLGDRGRETQYF	TGTGCCAGCAGCTTGGGGGACAGGGGGCGAGAGACCCAGTACTTC
17	TRBD2	.	TRBJ2-3	TRBV7-8	CASSSESGGAVTDTQYF	TGTGCCAGCAGCTCGGAGAGCGGGGGGGCGGTCACAGATACGCAGTATTTT
12	.	once	TRBJ1-2	TRBV2	CASKDSNYGYTF	TGTGCCAGCAAGGACTCTAACTATGGCTACACCTTC
13	TRBD1	.	TRBJ2-5	TRBV11-2	CASSSDRGETQYF	TGTGCCAGCAGCTCGGACAGGGGAGAGACCCAGTACTTC